Described below is a single T cell receptor (beta chain) sequence and its context. The antigen is undetermined. The data were obtained in a study of identical twins. General study results and limits: Fewer insertions characterized abundant cord blood beta clonotypes, whereas memory repertoires showed none. Model-predicted out-of-frame TCR alpha sharing fell below observed values in monozygotic twins. Analyses based on zero insertions could be partly confounded by invariant MAIT and iNKT cells.

cDNA molecules carried unique molecular identifiers, and template switching added a universal primer site. TCRdb reprocessed the 5' RACE reads with MiXCR, giving one entry per CDR3 protein. The profile shows about 570,000 distinct CDR3 sequences, 7.5% to 10% of them singletons. These data also formed part of another study, on yellow fever vaccine responses in identical twins.

Sequenced input: PBMCs. This clonotype was obtained from a woman younger than 30 in good health.

CDR3 coding DNA: TGTGCCAGCAGCCAGCTGTTCCGCGGGGGCGGGACAGATACGCAGTATTTT. Protein sequence: CASSQLFRGGGTDTQYF. The V and J genes are TRBV3-1 and TRBJ2-3; D is perhaps TRBD2 (7 bases). Trimming took 3 bases from V and 3 from J, leaving 19 bases between them. The CDR3 loop spans 17 amino acids. Germline loops: CDR1 LGHDT, CDR2 YNNKEL (reference sequence).